The clone carrying this TCR beta chain occurred once. Seattle patients were enrolled while actively infected and followed longitudinally. This entry is derived from a study of blood T cell repertoires in COVID-19. Study as a whole: The United States, Italy and Spain were the sources of the acute and convalescent COVID-19 samples. Sample material is recorded as cDNA or gDNA derived from T cells, B-cell-depleted T cells, or PBMCs.

Original analysis: Estimation of nucleated cell counts was performed using reference gene primer amplification. Assay: immunoSEQ multiplex PCR; the TCRdb copy retains only in-frame clones and omits some. The V and J calls and the clone size are those of that table, but D and trimming were determined from the DNA. The table records about 310,000 clones, roughly 90% of them present only once. The CDR3 length is 17 residues. J gave up 1 base and V 6 bases, and 13 bases lay outside the gene matches. The germline gives CDR1 SGHTS, CDR2 YDEGEE. This chain joins TRBV5-8 and TRBJ1-1, with 9 bases matching TRBD1. The sequence was obtained from a woman between 25 and 40 years old with COVID-19, enrolled during active disease. Input material: peripheral blood. CDR3 nucleotide sequence: TGTGCCAGCACCGTTTCGTCAGGACAGGGGTCGAACACTGAAGCTTTCTTT. As protein: CASTVSSGQGSNTEAFF.